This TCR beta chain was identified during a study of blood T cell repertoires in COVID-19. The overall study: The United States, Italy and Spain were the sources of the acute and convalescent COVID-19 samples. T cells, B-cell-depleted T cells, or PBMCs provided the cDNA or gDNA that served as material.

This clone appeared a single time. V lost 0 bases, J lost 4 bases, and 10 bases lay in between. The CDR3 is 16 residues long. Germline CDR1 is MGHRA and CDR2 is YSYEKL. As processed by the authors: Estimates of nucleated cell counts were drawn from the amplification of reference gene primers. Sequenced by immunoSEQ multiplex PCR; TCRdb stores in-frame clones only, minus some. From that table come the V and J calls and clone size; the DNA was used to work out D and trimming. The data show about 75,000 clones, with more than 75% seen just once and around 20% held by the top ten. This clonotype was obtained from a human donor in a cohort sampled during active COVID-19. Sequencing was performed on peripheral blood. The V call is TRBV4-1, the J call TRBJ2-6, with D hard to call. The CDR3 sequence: CASSQDPPSGANVLTF. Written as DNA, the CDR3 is TGCGCCAGCAGCCAAGATCCCCCTTCGGGGGCCAACGTCCTGACTTTC.